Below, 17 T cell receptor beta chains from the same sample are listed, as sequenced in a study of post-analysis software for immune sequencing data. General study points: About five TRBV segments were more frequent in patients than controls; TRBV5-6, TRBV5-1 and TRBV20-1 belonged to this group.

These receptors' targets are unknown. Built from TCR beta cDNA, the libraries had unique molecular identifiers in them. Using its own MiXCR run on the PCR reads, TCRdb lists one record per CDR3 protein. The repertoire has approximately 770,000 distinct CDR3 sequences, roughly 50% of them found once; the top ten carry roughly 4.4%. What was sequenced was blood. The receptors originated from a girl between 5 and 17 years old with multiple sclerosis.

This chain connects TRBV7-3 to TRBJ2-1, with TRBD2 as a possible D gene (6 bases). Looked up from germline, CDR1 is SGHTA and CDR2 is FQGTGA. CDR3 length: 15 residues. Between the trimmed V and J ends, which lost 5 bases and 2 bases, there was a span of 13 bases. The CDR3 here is CASSRGLNTYNEQFF. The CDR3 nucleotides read TGTGCCAGCAGCCGCGGACTAAACACCTACAATGAGCAGTTCTTC.

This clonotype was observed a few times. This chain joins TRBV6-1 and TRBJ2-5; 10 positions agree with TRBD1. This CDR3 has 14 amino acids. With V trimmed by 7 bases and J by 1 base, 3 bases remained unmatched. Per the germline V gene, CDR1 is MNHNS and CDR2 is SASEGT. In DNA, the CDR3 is TGTGCCAGCACCAGGGACAGGGGCCAAGAGACCCAGTACTTC. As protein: CASTRDRGQETQYF.

CDR3 region: CASSSAGGQPQHF. The CDR3 coding sequence is TGTGCCAGCAGTTCCGCGGGGGGTCAGCCCCAGCATTTT. The rearrangement uses TRBV6-2 or TRBV6-3 and TRBJ1-5; TRBD1 might be the D (5 bases). This CDR3 has 13 amino acids. V lost 4 bases, J lost 6 bases, and 10 bases lay in between. Looked up from germline, CDR1 is MNHEY and CDR2 is SVGEGT.

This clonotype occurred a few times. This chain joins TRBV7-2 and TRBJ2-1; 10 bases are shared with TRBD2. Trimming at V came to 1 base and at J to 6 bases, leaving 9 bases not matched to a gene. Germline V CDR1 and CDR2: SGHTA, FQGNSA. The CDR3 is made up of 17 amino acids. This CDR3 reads CASSLGLAGGMGNEQFF. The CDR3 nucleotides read TGTGCCAGCAGCTTAGGACTAGCGGGCGGTATGGGCAATGAGCAGTTCTTC. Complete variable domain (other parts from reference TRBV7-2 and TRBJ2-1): GAGVSQSPSNKVTEKGKDVELRCDPISGHTALYWYRQSLGQGLEFLIYFQGNSAPDKSGLPSDRFSAERTGGSVSTLTIQRTQQEDSAVYLCASSLGLAGGMGNEQFFGPGTRLTVL.

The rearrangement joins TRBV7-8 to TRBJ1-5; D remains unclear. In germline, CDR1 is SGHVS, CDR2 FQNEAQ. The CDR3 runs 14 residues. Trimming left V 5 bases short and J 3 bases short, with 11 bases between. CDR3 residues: CASSPVRTNQPQHF. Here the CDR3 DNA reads TGTGCCAGCAGCCCAGTCAGGACCAATCAGCCCCAGCATTTT.

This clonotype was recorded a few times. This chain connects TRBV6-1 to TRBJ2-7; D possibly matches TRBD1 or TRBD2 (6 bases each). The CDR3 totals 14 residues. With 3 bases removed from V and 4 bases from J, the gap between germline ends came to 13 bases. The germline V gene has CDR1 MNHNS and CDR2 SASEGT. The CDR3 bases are TGTGCCAGCAGTGACTATAGGGGGGCGTACGAGCAGTACTTC. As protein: CASSDYRGAYEQYF.

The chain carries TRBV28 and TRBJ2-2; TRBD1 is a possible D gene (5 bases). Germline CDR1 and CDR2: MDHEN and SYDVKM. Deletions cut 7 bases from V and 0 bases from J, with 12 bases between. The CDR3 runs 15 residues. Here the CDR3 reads CASIQDNPNTGELFF. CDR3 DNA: TGTGCCAGCATACAGGATAACCCGAACACCGGGGAGCTGTTTTTT.

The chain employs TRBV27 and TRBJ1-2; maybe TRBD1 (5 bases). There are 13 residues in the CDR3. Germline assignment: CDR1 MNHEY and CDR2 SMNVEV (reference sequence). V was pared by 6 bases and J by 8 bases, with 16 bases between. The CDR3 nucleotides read TGTGCCAGCAGCCGGGACCTTCGAGGCGGCTACACCTTC. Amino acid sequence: CASSRDLRGGYTF.

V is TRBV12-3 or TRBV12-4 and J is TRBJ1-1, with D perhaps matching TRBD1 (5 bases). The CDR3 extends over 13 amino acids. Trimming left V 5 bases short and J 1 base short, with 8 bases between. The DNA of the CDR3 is TGTGCCAGCAGTGGCAGGGAGAACACTGAAGCTTTCTTT. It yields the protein CASSGRENTEAFF.

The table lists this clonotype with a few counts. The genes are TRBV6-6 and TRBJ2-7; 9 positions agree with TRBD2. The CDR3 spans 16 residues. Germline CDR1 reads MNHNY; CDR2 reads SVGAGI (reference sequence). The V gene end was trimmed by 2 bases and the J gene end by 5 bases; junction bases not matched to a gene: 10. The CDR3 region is CASSYGGLAGHDEQYF. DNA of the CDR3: TGTGCCAGCAGTTACGGCGGCCTAGCGGGACACGACGAGCAGTACTTC.

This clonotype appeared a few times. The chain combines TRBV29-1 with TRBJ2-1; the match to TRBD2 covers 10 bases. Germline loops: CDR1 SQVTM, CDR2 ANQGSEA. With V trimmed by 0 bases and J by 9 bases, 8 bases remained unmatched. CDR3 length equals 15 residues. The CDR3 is CSVEEGLAGVSEQFF. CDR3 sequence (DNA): TGCAGCGTTGAAGAAGGCCTAGCGGGAGTCTCTGAGCAGTTCTTC.

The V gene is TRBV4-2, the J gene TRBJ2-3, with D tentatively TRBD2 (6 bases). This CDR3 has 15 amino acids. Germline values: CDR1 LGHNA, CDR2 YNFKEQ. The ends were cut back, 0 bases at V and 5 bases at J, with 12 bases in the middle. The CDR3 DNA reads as TGTGCCAGCAGCCAAGATGACCGGGGGATAGATACGCAGTATTTT. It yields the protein CASSQDDRGIDTQYF.

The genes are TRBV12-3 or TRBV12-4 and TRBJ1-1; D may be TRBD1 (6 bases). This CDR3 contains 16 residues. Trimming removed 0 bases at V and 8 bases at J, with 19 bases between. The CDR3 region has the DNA TGTGCCAGCAGTTTAGCGTACCCGACAACCGGGACAGAAGCTTTCTTT. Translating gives CASSLAYPTTGTEAFF.

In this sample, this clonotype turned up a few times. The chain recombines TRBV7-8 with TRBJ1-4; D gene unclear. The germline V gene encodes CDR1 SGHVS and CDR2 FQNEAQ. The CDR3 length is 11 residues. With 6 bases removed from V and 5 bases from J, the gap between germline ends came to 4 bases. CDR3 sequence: CASSQNEKLFF. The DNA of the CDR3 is TGTGCCAGCAGTCAGAATGAAAAACTGTTTTTT.

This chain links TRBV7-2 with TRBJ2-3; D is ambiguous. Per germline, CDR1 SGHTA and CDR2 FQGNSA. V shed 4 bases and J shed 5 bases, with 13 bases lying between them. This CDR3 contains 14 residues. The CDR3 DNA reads TGTGCCAGCAGCTCCAAGATCGTCGGAGATACGCAGTATTTT. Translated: CASSSKIVGDTQYF.

CDR3 loop: CASRGQYNEQFF. For the CDR3, the DNA is TGTGCCAGCAGGGGACAATACAATGAGCAGTTCTTC. The chain links TRBV6-6 to TRBJ2-1; D is possibly TRBD1 (6 bases). Looked up from germline, CDR1 is MNHNY and CDR2 is SVGAGI (reference sequence). This CDR3 region has 12 residues. The V gene lost 6 bases and the J gene lost 4 bases, with 7 bases spanning the gap.

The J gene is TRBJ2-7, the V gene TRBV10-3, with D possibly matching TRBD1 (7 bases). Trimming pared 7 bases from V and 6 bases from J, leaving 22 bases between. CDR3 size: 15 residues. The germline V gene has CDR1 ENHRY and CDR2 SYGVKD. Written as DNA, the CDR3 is TGTGCCATCACTAACGGACAGGCCGGGAGCGGCGAGCAGTACTTC. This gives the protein CAITNGQAGSGEQYF.